The 13 T cell receptor beta chains presented below share a single source sample, sequenced in a study of cytomegalovirus exposure and HLA in healthy donors. Both 60 Vbeta primers and 13 Jbeta primers went into the PCR. Using immunoSEQ multiplex PCR, the repertoire was profiled, and TCRdb retains in-frame clones only, with some absent. The sample data list 150,000 or so clones. The specimen was PBMCs. The origin of the receptors is a woman aged 55-70 years in good health and CMV-seronegative.

A remark on this clone: This same CDR3 is encoded by further DNA sequences in the sample. This sequence joins TRBV5-4 and TRBJ2-4; the match to TRBD1 covers 11 bases. Unmatched junction bases numbered 2, after V lost 4 bases and J lost 8 bases. Germline V gene sequence: CDR1 SGHNT, CDR2 YYREEE (reference sequence). This CDR3 is built from 13 residues. The CDR3 protein is CASSLGQGDIQYF. CDR3 bases: TGTGCCAGCAGCCTGGGACAGGGGGACATTCAGTACTTC. The full variable domain, with the rest looked up from reference TRBV5-4 and TRBJ2-4, is ETGVTQSPTHLIKTRGQQVTLRCSSQSGHNTVSWYQQALGQGPQFIFQYYREEENGRGNFPPRFSGLQFPNYSSELNVNALELDDSALYLCASSLGQGDIQYFGAGTRLSVL.

The chain links TRBV9 to TRBJ2-2; 7 nucleotides align to TRBD1. The CDR3 has 16 amino acids. Germline trimming cut 5 bases from V and 4 bases from J; bases unmatched to any gene: 11. The germline V gene has CDR1 SGDLS and CDR2 YYNGEE. The CDR3 nucleotides are TGTGCCAGCAGATCCGACAGGGAAGGTGGCACCGGGGAGCTGTTTTTT. Translating it yields CASRSDREGGTGELFF. Looking up the rest from reference TRBV9 and TRBJ2-2 gives the full variable domain: DSGVTQTPKHLITATGQRVTLRCSPRSGDLSVYWYQQSLDQGLQFLIQYYNGEERAKGNILERFSAQQFPDLHSELNLSSLELGDSALYFCASRSDREGGTGELFFGEGSRLTVL.

This chain uses TRBV13 with TRBJ2-3, with TRBD2 matching over 8 bases. There are 16 residues in the CDR3. The V gene's germline CDR1 is PRHDT and CDR2 FYEKMQ (reference sequence). V trimming: 1 base; J trimming: 3 bases; junction bases outside the gene matches: 6. The CDR3 DNA follows: TGTGCCAGCAGCTTAGCACTGACTAGCGAGACAGATACGCAGTATTTT. It specifies CASSLALTSETDTQYF.

The genes are TRBV2 and TRBJ2-1; D may be TRBD2 (5 bases). Germline V gene data show CDR1 as SNHLY and CDR2 as FYNNEI. V lost 4 bases and J lost 8, with 9 bases in between. CDR3 length: 12 residues. For the CDR3, the DNA is TGTGCCAGCAGTGGAGGGTGGGATGAGCAGTTCTTC. Translating gives CASSGGWDEQFF.

The rearrangement uses TRBV7-2 and TRBJ2-5; TRBD1 might be the D (6 bases). The CDR3 contains 12 residues. Germline V CDR1 and CDR2: SGHTA, FQGNSA. Trimming shortened V by 8 bases and J by 5 bases, and 12 bases separated the two germline ends. The CDR3 reads CASAKRGETQYF. CDR3 nucleotides: TGTGCCAGCGCCAAGAGGGGGGAGACCCAGTACTTC.

This chain joins TRBV29-1 and TRBJ1-1; D is possibly TRBD1 (6 bases). Trimming left V 7 bases short and J 3 bases short, with 12 bases between. The CDR3 runs to 12 residues. Germline V gene data show CDR1 as SQVTM and CDR2 as ANQGSEA. CDR3 sequence: CSALQGYTEAFF. The CDR3 coding sequence is TGCAGCGCACTACAGGGATACACTGAAGCTTTCTTT.

The chain uses TRBV7-3 and TRBJ2-5; 10 bases line up with TRBD2. V was pared by 4 bases and J by 1 base, with 6 bases of the junction left unmatched. This CDR3 region has 16 residues. Germline V gene lookup returns CDR1 SGHTA and CDR2 FQGTGA. DNA of the CDR3: TGTGCCAGCAGCTCAAGAGCGGGGGGGCTCCAAGAGACCCAGTACTTC. It translates to CASSSRAGGLQETQYF.

CDR3 nucleotides: TGTGCCAGCAGCCTAAGGACAGGGCGGTTAGAAGATACGCAGTATTTT. This translates into CASSLRTGRLEDTQYF. This chain connects TRBV9 to TRBJ2-3, with 8 bases fitting TRBD1. Trimming took 4 bases from V and 5 from J; bases not matched to a gene: 12. This CDR3 has 16 amino acids. The germline gives CDR1 SGDLS, CDR2 YYNGEE.

CDR3 coding DNA: TGCGCCAGCAGCGGAGAGGGAGGGGGCTATGGCTACACCTTC. Its translation is CASSGEGGGYGYTF. The J gene is TRBJ1-2, the V gene TRBV4-3, with D perhaps matching TRBD1 (6 bases). With 5 bases removed from V and 4 bases from J, the gap between germline ends came to 14 bases. Germline V lookup: CDR1 LGHNA, CDR2 YSLEER. This CDR3 spans 14 amino acids.

The V call is TRBV18, the J call TRBJ2-2; 8 bases fit TRBD2. The CDR3 totals 17 residues. The V and J ends lost 3 bases and 0 bases, in that order; junction bases with no gene match: 6. CDR1 and CDR2 (germline): KGHSH, LQKENI. The CDR3 here is CASSPRSSGANTGELFF. The DNA of the CDR3 is TGTGCCAGCTCACCGAGGAGTAGCGGGGCGAACACCGGGGAGCTGTTTTTT.

The chain joins TRBV5-4 to TRBJ2-3; 9 bases align to TRBD1. J was trimmed by 0 bases and V by 4 bases; bases with no gene match: 3. The germline gives CDR1 SGHNT, CDR2 YYREEE (reference sequence). The CDR3 loop spans 15 amino acids. The CDR3 spells CASSSGTGSTDTQYF. CDR3 coding DNA: TGTGCCAGCAGCAGTGGGACAGGGAGCACAGATACGCAGTATTTT.

The V call is TRBV19, the J call TRBJ1-4; 7 nucleotides agree with TRBD1. Unmatched junction bases numbered 11, after V lost 5 bases and J lost 5 bases. CDR1 LNHDA and CDR2 SQIVND come from the germline V gene (reference sequence). CDR3 length: 16 amino acids. CDR3 in amino acids: CASSSGQPFRNEKLFF. The CDR3 coding sequence is TGTGCCAGTAGTTCGGGACAGCCTTTCAGAAATGAAAAACTGTTTTTT.

The chain uses TRBV7-9 and TRBJ1-3; maybe TRBD1 (5 bases). In germline, CDR1 is SEHNR, CDR2 FQNEAQ (reference sequence). The V end was cut by 1 base, the J end by 7 bases, with 11 bases between. CDR3 length equals 14 residues. The CDR3 coding sequence is TGTGCCAGCAGCTTAGGGACCGGGGGGAACACCATATATTTT. Translation: CASSLGTGGNTIYF.